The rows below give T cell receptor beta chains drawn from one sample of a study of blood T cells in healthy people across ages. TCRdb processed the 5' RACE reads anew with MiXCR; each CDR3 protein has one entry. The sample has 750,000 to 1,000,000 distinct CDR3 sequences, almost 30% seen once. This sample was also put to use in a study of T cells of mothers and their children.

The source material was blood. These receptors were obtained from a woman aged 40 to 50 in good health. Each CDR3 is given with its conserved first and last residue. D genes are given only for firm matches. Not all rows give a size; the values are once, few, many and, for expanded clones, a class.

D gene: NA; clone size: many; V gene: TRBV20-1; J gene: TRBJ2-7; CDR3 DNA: TGCAGTGCTAGAGATTTATTGAGGGGGTTCCACGAGCAGTACTTC; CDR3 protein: CSARDLLRGFHEQYF
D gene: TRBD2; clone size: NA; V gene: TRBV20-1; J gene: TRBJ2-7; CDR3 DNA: TGCGGTGCTAGGGGCACTATAACTAGCGGGCAATCCTACGAGCAGTACTTC; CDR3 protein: CGARGTITSGQSYEQYF
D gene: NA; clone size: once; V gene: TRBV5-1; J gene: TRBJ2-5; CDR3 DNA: TGCGCCAGCGGCCGGGACCGCCAAGAGACCCAGTACTTC; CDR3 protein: CASGRDRQETQYF
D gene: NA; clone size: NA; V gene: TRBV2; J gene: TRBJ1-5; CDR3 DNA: TGTGCCAGCACTGCCGGGATGGGAGGCAATCAGCCCCAGCATTTT; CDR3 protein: CASTAGMGGNQPQHF
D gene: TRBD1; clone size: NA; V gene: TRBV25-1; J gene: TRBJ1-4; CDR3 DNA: TGTGCCAGCAGTGAGGGGGACAGGGGGCGAGGTGAAAAACTGTTTTTT; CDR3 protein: CASSEGDRGRGEKLFF
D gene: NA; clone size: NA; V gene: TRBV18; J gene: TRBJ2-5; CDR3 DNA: TGTGCCAGCTCACCACTAGATCAAGAGACCCAGTACTTC; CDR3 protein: CASSPLDQETQYF
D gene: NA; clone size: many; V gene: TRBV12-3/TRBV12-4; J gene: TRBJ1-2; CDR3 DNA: TGTGCCAGCAGTTCCGGGACGCCCCACGGCTACACCTTC; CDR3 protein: CASSSGTPHGYTF
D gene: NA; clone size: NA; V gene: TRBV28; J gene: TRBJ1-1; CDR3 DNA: TGTGCCAGCAGTTCCTCCTCAGGGGTTTACTCGGAAGCTTTCTTT; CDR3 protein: CASSSSSGVYSEAFF
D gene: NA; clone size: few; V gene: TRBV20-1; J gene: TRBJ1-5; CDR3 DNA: TGCAGTGCTAGTTTGGTTCCGGGCAATCAGCCCCAGCATTTT; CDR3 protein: CSASLVPGNQPQHF
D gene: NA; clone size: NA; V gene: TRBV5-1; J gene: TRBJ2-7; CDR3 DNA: TGCGCCAGCAGCCCCACAGGTGCTGATAGCTCCTACGAGCAGTACTTC; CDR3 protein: CASSPTGADSSYEQYF
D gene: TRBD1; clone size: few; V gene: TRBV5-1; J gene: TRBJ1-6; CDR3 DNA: TGCGCCAGCGGTCAGGACAGGGAGAATTCACCCCTCCACTTT; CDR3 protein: CASGQDRENSPLHF
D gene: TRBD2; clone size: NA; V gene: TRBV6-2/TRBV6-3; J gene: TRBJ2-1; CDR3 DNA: TGTGCCAGCAGTTATTGGACTAGCGGGGGGGCGGGCTACAATGAGCAGTTCTTC; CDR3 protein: CASSYWTSGGAGYNEQFF